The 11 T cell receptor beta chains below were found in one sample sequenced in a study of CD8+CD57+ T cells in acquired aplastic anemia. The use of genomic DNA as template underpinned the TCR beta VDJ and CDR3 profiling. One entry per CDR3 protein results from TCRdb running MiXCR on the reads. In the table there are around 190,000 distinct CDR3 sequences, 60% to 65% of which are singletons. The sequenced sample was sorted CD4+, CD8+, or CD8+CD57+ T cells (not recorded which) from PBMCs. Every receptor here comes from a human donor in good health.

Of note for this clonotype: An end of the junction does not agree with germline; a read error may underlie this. DNA of the CDR3: TGTGCCAGCAGTTACTCTACAGGGGGCTTGCACGAGCAGTGCTTC. Translating gives CASSYSTGGLHEQCF. The chain carries TRBV6-5 and TRBJ2-7; TRBD1 matches at 9 bases. This CDR3 is built from 15 residues. The germline CDR1 and CDR2 sequences are MNHEY and SVGAGI.

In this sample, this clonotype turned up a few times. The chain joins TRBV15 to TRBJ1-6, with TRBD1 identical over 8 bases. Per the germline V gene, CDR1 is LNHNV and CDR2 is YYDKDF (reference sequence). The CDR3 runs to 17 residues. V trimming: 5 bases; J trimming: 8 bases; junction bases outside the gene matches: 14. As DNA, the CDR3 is TGTGCCACCAGCGACGAAGGACGCAGGGGGCAATATTCACCCCTCCACTTT. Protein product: CATSDEGRRGQYSPLHF.

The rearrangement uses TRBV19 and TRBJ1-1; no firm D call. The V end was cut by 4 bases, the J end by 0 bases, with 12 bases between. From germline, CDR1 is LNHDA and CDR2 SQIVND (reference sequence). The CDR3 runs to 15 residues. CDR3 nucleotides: TGTGCCAGTAGTACCCGGGGAGGGATGAACACTGAAGCTTTCTTT. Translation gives CASSTRGGMNTEAFF.

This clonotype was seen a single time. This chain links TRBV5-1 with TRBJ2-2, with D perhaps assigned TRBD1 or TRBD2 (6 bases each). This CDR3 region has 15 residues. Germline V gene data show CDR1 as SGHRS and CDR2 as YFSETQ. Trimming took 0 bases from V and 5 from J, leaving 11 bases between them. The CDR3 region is CASSLARGGTGELFF. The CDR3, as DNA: TGCGCCAGCAGCTTGGCCAGGGGAGGAACCGGGGAGCTGTTTTTT.

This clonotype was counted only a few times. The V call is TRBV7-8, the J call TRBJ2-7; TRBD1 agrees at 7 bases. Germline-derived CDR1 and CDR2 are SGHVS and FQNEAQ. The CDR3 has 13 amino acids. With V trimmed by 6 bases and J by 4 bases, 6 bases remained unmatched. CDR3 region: CASSSDRRYEQYF. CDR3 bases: TGTGCCAGCAGTTCGGACAGGAGGTACGAGCAGTACTTC.

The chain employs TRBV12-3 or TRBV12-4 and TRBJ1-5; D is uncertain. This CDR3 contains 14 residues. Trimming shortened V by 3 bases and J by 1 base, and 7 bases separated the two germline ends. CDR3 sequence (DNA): TGTGCCAGCAGTTTGGGTAGAAGCAATCAGCCCCAGCATTTT. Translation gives CASSLGRSNQPQHF.

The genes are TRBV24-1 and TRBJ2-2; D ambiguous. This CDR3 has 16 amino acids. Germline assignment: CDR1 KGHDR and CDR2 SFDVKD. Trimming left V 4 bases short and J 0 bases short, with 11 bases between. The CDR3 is CATSDPKFANTGELFF. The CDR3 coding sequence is TGTGCCACCAGTGACCCAAAGTTCGCGAACACCGGGGAGCTGTTTTTT.

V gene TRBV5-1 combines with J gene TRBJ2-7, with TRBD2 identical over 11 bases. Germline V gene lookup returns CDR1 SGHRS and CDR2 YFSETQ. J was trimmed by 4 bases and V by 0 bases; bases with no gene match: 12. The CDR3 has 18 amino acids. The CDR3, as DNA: TGCGCCAGCAGCTTGGTCCCCACTAGCGGGAGTATCAAATACGAGCAGTACTTC. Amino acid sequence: CASSLVPTSGSIKYEQYF.

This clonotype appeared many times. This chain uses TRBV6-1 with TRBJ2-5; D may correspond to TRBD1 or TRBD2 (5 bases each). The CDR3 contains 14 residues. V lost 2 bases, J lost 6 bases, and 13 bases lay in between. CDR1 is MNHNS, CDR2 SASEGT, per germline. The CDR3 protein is CASSESGPHQTQYF. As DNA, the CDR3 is TGTGCCAGCAGTGAATCGGGACCCCACCAGACCCAGTACTTC.

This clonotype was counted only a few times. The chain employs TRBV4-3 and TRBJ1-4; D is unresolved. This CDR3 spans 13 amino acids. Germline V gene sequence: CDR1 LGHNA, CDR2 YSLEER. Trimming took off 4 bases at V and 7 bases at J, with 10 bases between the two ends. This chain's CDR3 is CASSPPGGEKLFF. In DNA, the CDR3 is TGCGCCAGCAGCCCCCCGGGAGGTGAAAAACTGTTTTTT.

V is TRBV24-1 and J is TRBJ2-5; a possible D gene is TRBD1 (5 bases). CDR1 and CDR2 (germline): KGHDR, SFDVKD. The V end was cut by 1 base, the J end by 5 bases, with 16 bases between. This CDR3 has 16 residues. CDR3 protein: CATSDFDAQAWETQYF. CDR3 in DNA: TGTGCCACCAGTGATTTCGACGCACAGGCGTGGGAGACCCAGTACTTC.